The entry that follows covers one T cell receptor (beta chain) sequence. Its antigen is as yet unknown. The data belong to a study of PD-L1 blockade in urothelial cancer. The overall study: Chemotherapy regimens numbering 0 to 3 had been given to patients. Study-level findings and limits: Durable-benefit patients had greater expansion of tumor-associated blood clones at 3 weeks.

The time point is: pretreatment peripheral blood. Only in-frame clones appear in the TCRdb table, and some are missing; sequencing was by immunoSEQ multiplex PCR. The data hold about 52,000 clones, with 75% observed a single time. Per germline, CDR1 LNHDA and CDR2 SQIVND (reference sequence). CDR3 size: 14 residues. V was clipped by 1 base and J by 9 bases, with 13 bases between them. The sample in question was PBMCs, obtained around atezolizumab (anti-PD-L1) treatment. The rearrangement links TRBV19 to TRBJ2-1; possible D gene TRBD1, 6 bases. The TCR originated in an older man with urothelial cancer. CDR3 in amino acids: CASSIGVEGGEQFF. The CDR3 region has the DNA TGTGCCAGTAGTATAGGAGTCGAAGGGGGTGAGCAGTTCTTC.